This T cell receptor (beta chain) was documented in a study of Graves' ophthalmopathy and Graves' hyperthyroidism. Points from the study as a whole: Among thyroid clonotypes expanded above 0.001 frequency, most also appeared in blood.

This clonotype was recorded at least ten times. Its matching antigen is unknown. V dropped 10 bases and J dropped 5 bases, with 11 bases sitting between them. This CDR3 is 11 amino acids long. The germline gives CDR1 SNHLY, CDR2 FYNNEI. As the template, RNA transcripts were used to amplify TCR beta CDR3 regions. An opening RT-PCR round employed HTBI primers and preceded a second-round multiplex PCR. TCRdb passed the multiplex PCR reads through MiXCR, listing each CDR3 protein once. This table has some 380,000 distinct CDR3 sequences, approximately 15% appearing once. The chain couples TRBV2 to TRBJ1-1, with D unresolved. Sequencing was done on a sample of peripheral blood. The TCR sequence derives from a woman aged 18-35 years with stable Graves' hyperthyroidism. The CDR3 coding sequence is TGTGCCACGAAGTACCTTACTGAAGCTTTCTTT. As protein: CATKYLTEAFF.